One and the same sample provided the 9 T cell receptor beta chains below, sequenced in a study of human T cells and chemical hapten exposure. Unfractionated whole blood was the source of the extracted total RNA. MiXCR, run by TCRdb on the 5' RACE reads, gives a single entry per CDR3 protein. The table lists some 78,000 distinct CDR3 sequences, about 8.4% of them singletons. The receptors stem from a male donor in good health.

This clonotype has a count of ten or more. The chain is built from TRBV6-5 and TRBJ2-7, with D unresolved. CDR1 is MNHEY and CDR2 is SVGAGI in the germline V gene. This CDR3 is built from 11 residues. V was cut by 4 bases and J by 4 bases, with 5 bases left in between. For the CDR3, the DNA is TGTGCCAGCAGTTCCCGGTACGAGCAGTACTTC. Translation: CASSSRYEQYF.

V and J are TRBV11-3 and TRBJ2-5; D is unresolved. V was cut by 1 base and J by 1 base, with 10 bases left in between. The CDR3 has 15 amino acids. Germline values: CDR1 SGHNT, CDR2 YENEEA. As DNA, the CDR3 is TGTGCCAGCAGCTTAGCGTCAGAGATCCAAGAGACCCAGTACTTC. It codes for CASSLASEIQETQYF.

The CDR3 DNA is TGCAGTGCTAGAGGCGGAGCGGGAGGGACAGATACGCAGTATTTT. This gives the protein CSARGGAGGTDTQYF. The chain combines TRBV20-1 with TRBJ2-3; TRBD2 matches 10 bases. The germline V gene encodes CDR1 DFQATT and CDR2 SNEGSKA (reference sequence). This CDR3 has 15 amino acids. Trimming took 1 base from V and 3 from J; bases not matched to a gene: 4.

This chain joins TRBV4-3 and TRBJ1-5; 9 bases line up with TRBD1. The germline V gene encodes CDR1 LGHNA and CDR2 YSLEER. The CDR3 sequence is 15 residues long. J gave up 1 base and V 5 bases, and 3 bases lay outside the gene matches. CDR3 bases: TGCGCCAGCAGCTCGACAGGGGGGAGCAATCAGCCCCAGCATTTT. Translating gives CASSSTGGSNQPQHF.

This chain joins TRBV4-1 and TRBJ2-3; possible D gene TRBD2, 6 bases. The germline CDR1 and CDR2 sequences are MGHRA and YSYEKL. V lost 4 bases and J 0 bases, leaving 11 bases between the germline ends. The CDR3 length is 15 residues. The CDR3 is CASSLLATSTDTQYF. The CDR3 DNA is TGCGCCAGCAGCCTCCTAGCGACTAGCACAGATACGCAGTATTTT.

This clonotype was observed a few times. This chain uses TRBV9 with TRBJ2-1; 10 bases map to TRBD1. V gave up 3 bases and J gave up 4 bases; unmatched junction bases: 4. Germline V gene sequence: CDR1 SGDLS, CDR2 YYNGEE. The CDR3 consists of 15 residues. In nucleotides, the CDR3 is TGTGCCAGCAGCGAGAGGACAGGGGGATACAATGAGCAGTTCTTC. Its protein product is CASSERTGGYNEQFF. Filled out from reference TRBV9 and TRBJ2-1, the complete variable domain reads DSGVTQTPKHLITATGQRVTLRCSPRSGDLSVYWYQQSLDQGLQFLIQYYNGEERAKGNILERFSAQQFPDLHSELNLSSLELGDSALYFCASSERTGGYNEQFFGPGTRLTVL.

A few counts support this clonotype. V is TRBV29-1 and J is TRBJ1-1; 7 nucleotides agree with TRBD1. The V gene's germline CDR1 is SQVTM and CDR2 ANQGSEA. V gave up 6 bases and J gave up 1 base; unmatched junction bases: 8. The CDR3 extends over 14 amino acids. CDR3 residues: CSVKIQGKNTEAFF. Here the CDR3 DNA reads TGCAGCGTGAAAATACAGGGGAAGAACACTGAAGCTTTCTTT.

This clonotype was found many times. The chain recombines TRBV12-3 or TRBV12-4 with TRBJ2-1; D might be TRBD1 (5 bases). V was clipped by 7 bases and J by 4 bases, with 17 bases between them. The CDR3 runs to 15 residues. The CDR3 bases are TGTGCCAGCACCTCACCCGTAGACAGTTACAATGAGCAGTTCTTC. Translation gives CASTSPVDSYNEQFF.

At least ten counts were recorded for this clonotype. The J gene is TRBJ2-2, the V gene TRBV2; TRBD2 agrees at 8 bases. Germline-derived CDR1 and CDR2 are SNHLY and FYNNEI. This CDR3 is 14 amino acids long. The J segment lost 1 base and the V segment lost 6 bases, leaving 1 base of the junction unmatched. CDR3 DNA sequence: TGTGCCAGCAGGAGCGGGGGGAACACCGGGGAGCTGTTTTTT. As protein: CASRSGGNTGELFF.